Listed below are T cell receptor beta chains from one sample, sequenced in a study of T cells in Graves' hyperthyroidism and ophthalmopathy. MiXCR, run by TCRdb on the multiplex PCR reads, gives a single entry per CDR3 protein. Of roughly 170,000 distinct CDR3 sequences detected, over 8% appear once; the ten largest clones hold roughly a fifth. Sequenced: blood. The receptors originated from a woman aged 18-29 years with Graves' hyperthyroidism that later progressed to Graves' ophthalmopathy. The CDR3 runs from the conserved cysteine through the conserved F or W. The D gene is left open where the match is weak. The listing skips clone size in some rows; elsewhere it reads once, few, many or a size class.

v_gene: TRBV6-2/TRBV6-3
d_gene: TRBD1
j_gene: TRBJ2-7
abundance: many
CDR3aa: CATKPPGQGHEQYF
CDR3nt: TGTGCCACAAAACCACCGGGACAGGGCCACGAGCAGTACTTC

v_gene: TRBV6-1
d_gene: NA
j_gene: TRBJ2-7
abundance: NA
CDR3aa: CASSWGTRSSYEQYF
CDR3nt: TGTGCCAGCAGTTGGGGGACGAGAAGCTCCTACGAGCAGTACTTC

v_gene: TRBV27
d_gene: TRBD2
j_gene: TRBJ2-5
abundance: many
CDR3aa: CASSGPAGGRETQYF
CDR3nt: TGTGCCAGCAGTGGGCCGGCGGGGGGACGGGAGACCCAGTACTTC

v_gene: TRBV29-1
d_gene: NA
j_gene: TRBJ1-2
abundance: many
CDR3aa: CSVVDGYTF
CDR3nt: TGCAGCGTTGTAGATGGCTACACCTTC

v_gene: TRBV19
d_gene: NA
j_gene: TRBJ1-6
abundance: NA
CDR3aa: CASTPGRSENSPLHF
CDR3nt: TGTGCCAGTACCCCGGGCAGGAGTGAAAATTCACCCCTCCACTTT

v_gene: TRBV29-1
d_gene: NA
j_gene: TRBJ2-1
abundance: many
CDR3aa: CSVVSWNEQFF
CDR3nt: TGCAGCGTCGTTAGTTGGAATGAGCAGTTCTTC

v_gene: TRBV9
d_gene: NA
j_gene: TRBJ2-7
abundance: many
CDR3aa: CASARNSDRNLEQYF
CDR3nt: TGTGCCAGCGCAAGGAACTCCGACAGGAACCTAGAGCAGTACTTC

v_gene: TRBV10-2
d_gene: NA
j_gene: TRBJ1-3
abundance: NA
CDR3aa: CASSESRGAGNTIYF
CDR3nt: TGCGCCAGCAGTGAGTCCAGGGGCGCCGGAAACACCATATATTTT

v_gene: TRBV12-3/TRBV12-4
d_gene: NA
j_gene: TRBJ1-6
abundance: many
CDR3aa: CASSRGNSPLHF
CDR3nt: TGTGCCAGCAGTCGAGGGAATTCACCCCTCCACTTT

v_gene: TRBV14
d_gene: NA
j_gene: TRBJ2-7
abundance: NA
CDR3aa: CASSPRQVGEQYF
CDR3nt: TGTGCCAGCAGCCCCCGACAGGTTGGCGAGCAGTACTTC

v_gene: TRBV6-1
d_gene: NA
j_gene: TRBJ1-5
abundance: many
CDR3aa: CASSGYGSNQPQHF
CDR3nt: TGTGCCAGCAGTGGATACGGTAGCAATCAGCCCCAGCATTTT

v_gene: TRBV11-1
d_gene: NA
j_gene: TRBJ2-1
abundance: many
CDR3aa: CASSLRTNSYNEQFF
CDR3nt: TGTGCCAGCAGCCTACGGACTAACTCCTACAATGAGCAGTTCTTC

v_gene: TRBV7-6
d_gene: NA
j_gene: TRBJ1-4
abundance: many
CDR3aa: CASSLWVFNEKLFF
CDR3nt: TGTGCCAGCAGCTTATGGGTATTTAATGAAAAACTGTTTTTT

v_gene: TRBV14
d_gene: NA
j_gene: TRBJ2-2
abundance: NA
CDR3aa: CASSQAGGRRELFF
CDR3nt: TGTGCCAGCAGCCAAGCCGGGGGGCGAAGGGAGCTGTTTTTT